This passage covers 25 T cell receptor beta chains from one sample sequenced in a study of blood T cell repertoires in COVID-19. Assay: immunoSEQ multiplex PCR; the TCRdb copy retains only in-frame clones and omits some. Of roughly 55,000 clones listed, about 89% are singletons. Sequencing was performed on peripheral blood. These receptors all come from a man aged 55 to 70 with active or convalescent COVID-19.

The V and J genes are TRBV7-9 and TRBJ1-5; possibly TRBD1 for D (5 bases). V was clipped by 5 bases and J by 4 bases, with 9 bases between them. The CDR3 is made up of 13 amino acids. Germline V gene data show CDR1 as SEHNR and CDR2 as FQNEAQ (reference sequence). The CDR3 bases are TGTGCCAGCAGCGCCACAGGTAATCAGCCCCAGCATTTT. Residues: CASSATGNQPQHF.

The CDR3 loop reads CASSEYITGPEAFF. The DNA of the CDR3 is TGTGCCAGCAGTGAATATATAACAGGGCCTGAAGCTTTCTTT. V and J are TRBV6-1 and TRBJ1-1, with D maybe TRBD1 (6 bases). The V end was cut by 2 bases, the J end by 6 bases, with 13 bases between. CDR3 size: 14 residues. Germline V lookup: CDR1 MNHNS, CDR2 SASEGT.

This clone was counted once. The chain is built from TRBV5-1 and TRBJ1-4; TRBD1 agrees at 10 bases. CDR1 and CDR2 from the germline V gene are SGHRS and YFSETQ. The junction had 6 bases not matched to a gene; V was cut back by 3 bases and J by 7 bases. The CDR3 totals 15 residues. DNA for the CDR3: TGCGCCAGCAGCTGGGGGGACAGGGGAGCTGAAAAACTGTTTTTT. As protein: CASSWGDRGAEKLFF.

The chain's CDR3 is CASSPRGPNTDTQYF. The CDR3 nucleotides are TGTGCCAGCAGCCCCAGAGGTCCTAACACAGATACGCAGTATTTT. V and J are TRBV7-2 and TRBJ2-3; no firm D call. There are 15 residues in the CDR3. CDR1 and CDR2 from the germline V gene are SGHTA and FQGNSA. V was shortened by 5 bases and J by 2 bases, with 14 bases between the two germline ends.

The CDR3: CATSRKTGTLFGYTF. The DNA for the CDR3 is TGTGCCACCAGCAGAAAAACCGGGACTTTATTCGGCTACACCTTC. The gene calls are TRBV15 and TRBJ1-2; D may be TRBD1 (5 bases). Germline CDR1 reads LNHNV; CDR2 reads YYDKDF (reference sequence). Deletions cut 2 bases from V and 8 bases from J, with 18 bases between. This CDR3 is 15 amino acids long.

This clone has only a few counts. J is TRBJ2-7 and V is TRBV11-2, with D unclear. Germline V gene data show CDR1 as SGHAT and CDR2 as FQNNGV. The CDR3 consists of 14 residues. V lost 4 bases and J lost 4, with 14 bases in between. This CDR3 is CASSSGRFRYEQYF. CDR3 sequence (DNA): TGTGCCAGCAGCTCAGGCCGGTTCCGGTACGAGCAGTACTTC.

This sequence joins TRBV7-9 and TRBJ2-3, with a possible D match to TRBD2 (5 bases). CDR3 length: 15 residues. Trimming cost V 3 bases and J 0 bases, with 10 bases left between them. CDR1 SEHNR and CDR2 FQNEAQ come from the germline V gene (reference sequence). The CDR3 reads CASSLEARSTDTQYF. CDR3 nucleotide sequence: TGTGCCAGCAGCTTGGAGGCCAGGAGCACAGATACGCAGTATTTT.

The V and J genes are TRBV7-2 and TRBJ2-5; 7 bases line up with TRBD2. The germline CDR1 and CDR2 sequences are SGHTA and FQGNSA. V was pared by 5 bases and J by 2 bases, with 8 bases of the junction left unmatched. This CDR3 region has 15 residues. The CDR3 sequence is CASSTRAGRQETQYF. CDR3 coding DNA: TGTGCCAGCAGCACCCGAGCGGGGAGGCAAGAGACCCAGTACTTC. The whole variable domain, remainder taken from reference TRBV7-2 and TRBJ2-5, is GAGVSQSPSNKVTEKGKDVELRCDPISGHTALYWYRQSLGQGLEFLIYFQGNSAPDKSGLPSDRFSAERTGGSVSTLTIQRTQQEDSAVYLCASSTRAGRQETQYFGPGTRLLVL.

V usage is TRBV5-6 and J usage is TRBJ1-2, with 8 bases fitting TRBD1. V lost 0 bases and J lost 1; bases outside the gene matches: 11. The CDR3 contains 18 residues. The germline CDR1 and CDR2 sequences are SGHDT and YYEEEE. The CDR3 coding sequence is TGTGCCAGCAGCTTGGGTTTTACAGGGGGGGTCCTTAACTATGGCTACACCTTC. It encodes CASSLGFTGGVLNYGYTF. Full variable domain (outside the CDR3, taken from reference TRBV5-6 and TRBJ1-2): DAGVTQSPTHLIKTRGQQVTLRCSPKSGHDTVSWYQQALGQGPQFIFQYYEEEERQRGNFPDRFSGHQFPNYSSELNVNALLLGDSALYLCASSLGFTGGVLNYGYTFGSGTRLTVV.

CDR3 region: CASSWDSSATEAFF. In nucleotides, the CDR3 is TGTGCCAGTAGTTGGGACAGTTCGGCCACTGAAGCTTTCTTT. This rearrangement joins TRBV19 to TRBJ1-1, with 7 bases lining up with TRBD1. The trim removed 5 bases at V and 4 bases at J, leaving 7 bases unmatched. The germline V gene encodes CDR1 LNHDA and CDR2 SQIVND (reference sequence). The CDR3 contains 14 residues.

The chain links TRBV6-5 to TRBJ1-2; D is possibly TRBD1 (6 bases). V lost 4 bases and J 7 bases, leaving 13 bases between the germline ends. Germline V gene data show CDR1 as MNHEY and CDR2 as SVGAGI. This CDR3 contains 13 residues. The CDR3 is CASSLSGAVGYTF. The CDR3 bases are TGTGCCAGCAGTTTATCAGGGGCGGTTGGCTACACCTTC.

This clone was seen once. The gene calls are TRBV5-4 and TRBJ2-5, with 7 bases matching TRBD2. Per the germline V gene, CDR1 is SGHNT and CDR2 is YYREEE (reference sequence). The CDR3 totals 16 residues. The V gene end was trimmed by 0 bases and the J gene end by 2 bases; junction bases not matched to a gene: 7. CDR3 sequence: CASSLVGGWGQETQYF. The CDR3 DNA follows: TGTGCCAGCAGCTTGGTGGGGGGGTGGGGACAAGAGACCCAGTACTTC.

This clone has just one count. The chain has TRBV7-8 and TRBJ2-3; possible D gene TRBD2, 6 bases. With 6 bases removed from V and 4 bases from J, the gap between germline ends came to 11 bases. CDR3 size: 13 residues. Germline V gene data show CDR1 as SGHVS and CDR2 as FQNEAQ. CDR3 amino acids: CASSRLVSDTQYF. CDR3 nucleotide sequence: TGTGCCAGCAGTCGACTAGTGTCAGATACGCAGTATTTT.

The chain employs TRBV6-5 and TRBJ1-2; 8 bases match TRBD1. J gave up 8 bases and V 7 bases, and 15 bases lay outside the gene matches. The CDR3 covers 15 residues. Germline V gene lookup returns CDR1 MNHEY and CDR2 SVGAGI. The CDR3 DNA sequence: TGTGCCAGCAACGGCCGAGAGACAGGGGTGGACGGCTACACCTTC. It is translated as CASNGRETGVDGYTF.

The CDR3: CASSNPGTGSRTNEKLFF. The CDR3 region has the DNA TGTGCCAGCAGCAATCCCGGGACAGGAAGTAGAACTAATGAAAAACTGTTTTTT. J is TRBJ1-4 and V is TRBV21-1; the table's TRBD1 call for D was not verified on the DNA. TRBV21-1 represents a pseudogene. The CDR3 runs to 18 residues.

The CDR3 here is CASSTVFTNTEAFF. The CDR3 coding sequence is TGCGCCAGCAGCACGGTCTTTACGAACACTGAAGCTTTCTTT. V is TRBV5-1 and J is TRBJ1-1; D gene uncertain. The CDR3 is 14 amino acids. The ends were cut back, 4 bases at V and 1 base at J, with 11 bases in the middle. CDR1 is SGHRS, CDR2 YFSETQ, per germline.

The chain links TRBV5-1 to TRBJ2-7, with D perhaps matching TRBD2 (5 bases). The CDR3 extends over 14 amino acids. Trimming pared 1 base from V and 2 bases from J, leaving 10 bases between. CDR1 and CDR2 from the germline V gene are SGHRS and YFSETQ. The CDR3 DNA follows: TGCGCCAGCAGCTTGCTGAGCGGTCCCTACGAGCAGTACTTC. Protein: CASSLLSGPYEQYF.

V and J are TRBV6-2 or TRBV6-3 and TRBJ1-1; D not resolved. The length of the CDR3 is 14 residues. Per germline, CDR1 MNHEY and CDR2 SVGEGT. Trimming took off 0 bases at V and 8 bases at J, with 13 bases between the two ends. The CDR3 DNA sequence: TGTGCCAGCAGTTACTCGAGGGCCCTCGGGGAAGCTTTCTTT. The encoded protein is CASSYSRALGEAFF.

The V and J genes are TRBV19 and TRBJ2-3; 7 bases are a match to TRBD2. Trimming at V came to 7 bases and at J to 3 bases, leaving 10 bases not matched to a gene. Germline V lookup: CDR1 LNHDA, CDR2 SQIVND (reference sequence). The CDR3 has 15 residues. In DNA, the CDR3 is TGTGCCAGTAAGCTGAGCGGGATCGGTACAGATACGCAGTATTTT. Translated: CASKLSGIGTDTQYF. The variable domain in full, with the rest retrieved from reference TRBV19 and TRBJ2-3, is DGGITQSPKYLFRKEGQNVTLSCEQNLNHDAMYWYRQDPGQGLRLIYYSQIVNDFQKGDIAEGYSVSREKKESFPLTVTSAQKNPTAFYLCASKLSGIGTDTQYFGPGTRLTVL.

This chain connects TRBV27 to TRBJ1-2; D is unresolved. The V end was cut by 3 bases, the J end by 4 bases, with 12 bases between. From germline, CDR1 is MNHEY and CDR2 SMNVEV (reference sequence). The CDR3 has 14 amino acids. This chain's CDR3 is CASSFHDKIYGYTF. The CDR3 DNA sequence: TGTGCCAGCAGTTTCCACGACAAGATCTATGGCTACACCTTC.

This chain links TRBV10-3 with TRBJ2-3; a possible D gene is TRBD2 (7 bases). The germline V and J ends were trimmed by 0 bases and 6 bases, with 13 bases remaining between them. Looked up from germline, CDR1 is ENHRY and CDR2 is SYGVKD. CDR3 length equals 15 residues. The CDR3 bases are TGTGCCATCAGTGAGTCGTGGGGGGGCGTGGATACGCAGTATTTT. Translating it yields CAISESWGGVDTQYF.

The chain joins TRBV4-1 to TRBJ2-3, with 8 bases that match TRBD2. Germline trimming cut 8 bases from V and 4 bases from J; bases unmatched to any gene: 11. Looked up from germline, CDR1 is MGHRA and CDR2 is YSYEKL. There are 15 residues in the CDR3. In nucleotides, the CDR3 is TGCGCCAGCGGAAAGCTACCGGGAGGGGCAGATACGCAGTATTTT. This sequence encodes CASGKLPGGADTQYF.

This chain joins TRBV15 and TRBJ2-3, with D unresolved. The V gene's germline CDR1 is LNHNV and CDR2 YYDKDF (reference sequence). The CDR3 has 15 residues. V was shortened by 3 bases and J by 0 bases, with 10 bases between the two germline ends. The CDR3 here is CATSREGRSTDTQYF. Here the CDR3 DNA reads TGTGCCACCAGCAGGGAAGGCAGGAGCACAGATACGCAGTATTTT. The whole variable domain, remainder taken from reference TRBV15 and TRBJ2-3, is DAMVIQNPRYQVTQFGKPVTLSCSQTLNHNVMYWYQQKSSQAPKLLFHYYDKDFNNEADTPDNFQSRRPNTSFCFLDIRSPGLGDTAMYLCATSREGRSTDTQYFGPGTRLTVL.

The V gene is TRBV5-1, the J gene TRBJ2-1; D may be TRBD1 (6 bases). The V and J ends lost 0 bases and 4 bases respectively, with 11 bases between them. This CDR3 is 15 amino acids long. Germline V gives CDR1 SGHRS, CDR2 YFSETQ. CDR3 nucleotide sequence: TGCGCCAGCAGCTTGGCCGGACAGTTGTACAATGAGCAGTTCTTC. Protein sequence: CASSLAGQLYNEQFF. The entire variable domain, with the rest obtained from reference TRBV5-1 and TRBJ2-1, is as follows: KAGVTQTPRYLIKTRGQQVTLSCSPISGHRSVSWYQQTPGQGLQFLFEYFSETQRNKGNFPGRFSGRQFSNSRSEMNVSTLELGDSALYLCASSLAGQLYNEQFFGPGTRLTVL.

J is TRBJ1-2 and V is TRBV29-1, with 9 positions matching TRBD1. J was trimmed by 7 bases and V by 7 bases; bases with no gene match: 13. The CDR3 has 14 amino acids. From germline, CDR1 is SQVTM and CDR2 ANQGSEA. Here the CDR3 reads CSASSGTGSVGYTF. DNA for the CDR3: TGCAGCGCCTCTTCCGGGACAGGGAGCGTTGGCTACACCTTC.